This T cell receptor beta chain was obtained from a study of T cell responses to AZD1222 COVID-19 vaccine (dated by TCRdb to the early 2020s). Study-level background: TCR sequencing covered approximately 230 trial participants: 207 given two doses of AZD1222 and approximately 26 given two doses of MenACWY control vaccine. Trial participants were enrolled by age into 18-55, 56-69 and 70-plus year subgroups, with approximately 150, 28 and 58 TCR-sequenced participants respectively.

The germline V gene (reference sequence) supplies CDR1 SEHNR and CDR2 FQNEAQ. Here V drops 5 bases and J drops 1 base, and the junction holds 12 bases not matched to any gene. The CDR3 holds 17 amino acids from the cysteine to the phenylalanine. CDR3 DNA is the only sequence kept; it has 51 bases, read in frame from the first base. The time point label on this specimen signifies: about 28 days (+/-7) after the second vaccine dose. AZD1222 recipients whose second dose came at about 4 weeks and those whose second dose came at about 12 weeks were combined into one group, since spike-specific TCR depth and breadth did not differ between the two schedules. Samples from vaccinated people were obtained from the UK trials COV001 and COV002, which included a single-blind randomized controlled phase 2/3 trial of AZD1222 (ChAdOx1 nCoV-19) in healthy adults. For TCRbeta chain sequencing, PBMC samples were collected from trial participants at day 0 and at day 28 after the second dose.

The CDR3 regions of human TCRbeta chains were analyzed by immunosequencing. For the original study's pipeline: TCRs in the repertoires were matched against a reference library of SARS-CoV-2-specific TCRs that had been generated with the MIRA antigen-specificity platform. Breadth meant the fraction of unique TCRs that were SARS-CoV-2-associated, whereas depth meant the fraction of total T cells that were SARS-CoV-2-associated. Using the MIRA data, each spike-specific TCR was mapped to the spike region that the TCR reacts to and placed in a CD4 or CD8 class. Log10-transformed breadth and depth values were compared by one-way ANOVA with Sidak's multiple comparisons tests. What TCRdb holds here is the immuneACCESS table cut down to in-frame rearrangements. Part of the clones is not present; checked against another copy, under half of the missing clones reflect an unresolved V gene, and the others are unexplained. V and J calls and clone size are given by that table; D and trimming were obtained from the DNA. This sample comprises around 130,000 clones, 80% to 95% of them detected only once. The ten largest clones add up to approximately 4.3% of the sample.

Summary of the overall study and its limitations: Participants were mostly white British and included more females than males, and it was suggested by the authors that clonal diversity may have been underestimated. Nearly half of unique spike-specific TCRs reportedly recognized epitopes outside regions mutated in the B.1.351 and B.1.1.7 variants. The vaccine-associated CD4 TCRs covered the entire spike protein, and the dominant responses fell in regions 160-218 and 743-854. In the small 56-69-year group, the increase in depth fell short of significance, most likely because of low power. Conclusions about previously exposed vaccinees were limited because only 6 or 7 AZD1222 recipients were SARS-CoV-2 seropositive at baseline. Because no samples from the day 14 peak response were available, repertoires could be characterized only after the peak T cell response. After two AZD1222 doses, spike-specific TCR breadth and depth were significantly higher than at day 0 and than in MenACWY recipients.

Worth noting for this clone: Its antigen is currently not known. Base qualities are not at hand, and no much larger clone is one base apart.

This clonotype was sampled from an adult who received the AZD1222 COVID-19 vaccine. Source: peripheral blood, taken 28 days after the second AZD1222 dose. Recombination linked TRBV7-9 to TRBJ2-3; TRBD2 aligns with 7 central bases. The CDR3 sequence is CASSPQGAGGGTDTQYF. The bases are TGTGCCAGCAGCCCCCAAGGGGCTGGGGGGGGCACAGATACGCAGTATTTT.